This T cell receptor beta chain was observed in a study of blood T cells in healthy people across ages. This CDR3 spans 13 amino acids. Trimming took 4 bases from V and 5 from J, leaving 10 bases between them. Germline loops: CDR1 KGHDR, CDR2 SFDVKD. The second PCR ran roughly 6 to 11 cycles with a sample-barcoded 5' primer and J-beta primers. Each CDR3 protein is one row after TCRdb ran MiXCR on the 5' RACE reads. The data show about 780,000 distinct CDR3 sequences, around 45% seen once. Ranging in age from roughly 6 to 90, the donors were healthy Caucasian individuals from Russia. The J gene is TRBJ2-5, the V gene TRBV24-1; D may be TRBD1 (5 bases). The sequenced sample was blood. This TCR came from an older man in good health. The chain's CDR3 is CATSEGAVETQYF. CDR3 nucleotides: TGTGCCACCAGTGAAGGGGCAGTGGAGACCCAGTACTTC.